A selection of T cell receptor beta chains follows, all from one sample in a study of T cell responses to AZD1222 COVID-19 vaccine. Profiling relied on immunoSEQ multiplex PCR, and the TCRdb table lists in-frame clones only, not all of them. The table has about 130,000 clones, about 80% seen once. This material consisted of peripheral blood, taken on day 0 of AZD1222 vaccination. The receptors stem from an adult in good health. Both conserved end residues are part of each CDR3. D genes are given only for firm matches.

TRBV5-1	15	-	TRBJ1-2	CASSLDGSPRDGYTF
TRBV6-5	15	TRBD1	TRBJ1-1	CASRRDYRGGTEAFF
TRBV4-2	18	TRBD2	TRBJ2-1	CASSQDGLASPHYNEQFF
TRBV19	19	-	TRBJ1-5	CASSRGGGQGLASGQPQHF
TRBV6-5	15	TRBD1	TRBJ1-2	CASSYGQGEYYGYTF
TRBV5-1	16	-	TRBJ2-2	CASSPGPGSNTGELFF
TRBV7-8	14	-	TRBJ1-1	CASTTRRGRTEAFF
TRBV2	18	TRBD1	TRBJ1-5	CASRSGTGGFGSNQPQHF
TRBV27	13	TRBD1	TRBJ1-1	CASRTGFNTEAFF
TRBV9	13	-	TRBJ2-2	CASSVEGTGELFF
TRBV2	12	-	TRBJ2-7	CASKEDTYEQYF
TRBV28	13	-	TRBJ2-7	CASSTGSSYEQYF
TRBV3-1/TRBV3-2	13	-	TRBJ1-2	CASSHRKAGGYTF
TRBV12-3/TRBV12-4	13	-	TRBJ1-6	CASSLASNSPLHF
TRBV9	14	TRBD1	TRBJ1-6	CASSALDRNSPLHF
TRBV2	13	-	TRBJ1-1	CASAPDSLTEAFF
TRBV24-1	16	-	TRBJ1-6	CATSEPWRDRCSPLHF
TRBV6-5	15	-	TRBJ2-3	CASLRLNTGPDTQYF
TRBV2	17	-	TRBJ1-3	CASSERGRSYSGNTIYF
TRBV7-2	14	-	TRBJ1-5	CASSLVVGWGPQHF
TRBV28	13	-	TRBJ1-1	CASSQVRSLGAFF
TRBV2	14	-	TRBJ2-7	CASSPRGGPYEQYF
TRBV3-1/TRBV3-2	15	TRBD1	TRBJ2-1	CASSHRDRGYNEQFF
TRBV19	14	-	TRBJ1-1	CASSAQVGVREAFF
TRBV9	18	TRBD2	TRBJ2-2	CASSVGSSGRLNTGELFF
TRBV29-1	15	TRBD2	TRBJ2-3	CSVESPSGGRDTQYF
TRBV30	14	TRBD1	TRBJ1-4	CAWGTGTANEKLFF
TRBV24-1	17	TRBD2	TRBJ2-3	CATSEGLAGILEDTQYF
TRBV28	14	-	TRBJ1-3	CASSLVTTGNTIYF
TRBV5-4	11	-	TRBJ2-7	CASSLAGEQYF
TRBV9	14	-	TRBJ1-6	CASTRTDDNSPLHF
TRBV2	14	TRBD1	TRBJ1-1	CASSIRGQSEAAFF
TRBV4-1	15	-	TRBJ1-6	CASGPTRVWDSPLHF
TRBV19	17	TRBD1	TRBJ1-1	CASSIGTGRVVNTEAFF
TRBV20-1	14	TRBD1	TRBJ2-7	CSASLTGVGYEQYF
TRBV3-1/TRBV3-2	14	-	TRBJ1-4	CASSRQSTNEKLFF
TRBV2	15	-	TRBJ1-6	CASSVESAPQSPLHF
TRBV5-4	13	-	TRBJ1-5	CASSLDVMGPQHF
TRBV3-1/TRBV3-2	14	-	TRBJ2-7	CASGSQDRTYEQYF